The next 30 T cell receptor beta chains were all read from a single sample in a study of OX40 agonist ivuxolimab in advanced cancers. Profiling relied on immunoSEQ multiplex PCR, and the TCRdb table lists in-frame clones only, not all of them. The repertoire holds about 83,000 clones, more than 70% seen once, with 0.6% to 0.85% in the top ten. The source was CD4+ or CD8+ T cells sorted from blood, collected in a trial of the OX40 agonist ivuxolimab. These receptors were collected from an adult with an advanced solid tumor such as melanoma, head and neck, liver or kidney cancer.

The J gene is TRBJ2-7, the V gene TRBV4-3, with a tentative D call TRBD1 (5 bases). Germline V CDR1 and CDR2: LGHNA, YSLEER. The V end was cut by 0 bases, the J end by 7 bases, with 13 bases between. CDR3 length: 14 residues. The CDR3 reads CASSQDKGVGEQYF. For the CDR3, the DNA is TGCGCCAGCAGCCAAGATAAAGGGGTGGGGGAGCAGTACTTC.

The chain is built from TRBV7-6 and TRBJ1-1, with D hard to call. CDR3 length: 13 amino acids. V was trimmed by 1 base and J by 4 bases, leaving 7 bases between them. Germline CDR1 is SGHVS and CDR2 is FNYEAQ. CDR3 DNA: TGTGCCAGCAGCTTAGGGGAATCCACTGAAGCTTTCTTT. Translated, it gives CASSLGESTEAFF.

J is TRBJ2-3 and V is TRBV6-1, with D maybe TRBD2 (5 bases). V was pared by 5 bases and J by 1 base, with 13 bases between. Germline CDR1 reads MNHNS; CDR2 reads SASEGT. The CDR3 is 15 residues long. The CDR3 nucleotides read TGTGCCAGCAGTCTTGCGCGGGTGGGCACAGATACGCAGTATTTT. This translates into CASSLARVGTDTQYF.

The gene calls are TRBV19 and TRBJ1-4; no definite D call. Germline CDR1 and CDR2: LNHDA and SQIVND (reference sequence). CDR3 length: 12 residues. The germline V and J ends were trimmed by 5 bases and 6 bases, with 7 bases remaining between them. CDR3 nucleotide sequence: TGTGCCAGTAGTCCCGAGCATGAAAAACTGTTTTTT. Translation gives CASSPEHEKLFF. The variable domain in full, completed from reference TRBV19 and TRBJ1-4, reads DGGITQSPKYLFRKEGQNVTLSCEQNLNHDAMYWYRQDPGQGLRLIYYSQIVNDFQKGDIAEGYSVSREKKESFPLTVTSAQKNPTAFYLCASSPEHEKLFFGSGTQLSVL.

The genes are TRBV19 and TRBJ2-7, with TRBD1 identical over 9 bases. The CDR3 is made up of 17 amino acids. Germline V lookup: CDR1 LNHDA, CDR2 SQIVND (reference sequence). Trimming took 1 base from V and 3 from J; bases not matched to a gene: 10. In nucleotides, the CDR3 is TGTGCCAGTAGTATAGGCCCCGGAACAGGGGGCAGCTACGAGCAGTACTTC. Its protein product is CASSIGPGTGGSYEQYF.

The rearrangement uses TRBV5-6 and TRBJ1-6; D may be TRBD1 (5 bases). The CDR3 loop spans 16 amino acids. Germline CDR1 reads SGHDT; CDR2 reads YYEEEE. V was shortened by 5 bases and J by 0 bases, with 12 bases between the two germline ends. The CDR3 bases are TGTGCCAGCAGAGAGAAGGGGAGCTCCTATAATTCACCCCTCCACTTT. Its protein is CASREKGSSYNSPLHF.

The chain joins TRBV9 to TRBJ1-5, with D unclear. This CDR3 spans 13 amino acids. Germline lookup yields CDR1 SGDLS and CDR2 YYNGEE. Trimming shortened V by 1 base and J by 1 base, and 3 bases separated the two germline ends. CDR3 in DNA: TGTGCCAGCAGCGTAAACAGCAATCAGCCCCAGCATTTT. Translated, it gives CASSVNSNQPQHF.

The chain links TRBV7-2 to TRBJ2-5; 8 nucleotides align to TRBD2. Germline V CDR1 and CDR2: SGHTA, FQGNSA. There are 14 residues in the CDR3. The V gene end was trimmed by 5 bases and the J gene end by 2 bases; junction bases not matched to a gene: 4. CDR3 DNA: TGTGCCAGCAGCATCGGGACTAGACAAGAGACCCAGTACTTC. This sequence encodes CASSIGTRQETQYF.

This sequence joins TRBV11-2 and TRBJ1-1; D not resolved. Germline CDR1 and CDR2: SGHAT and FQNNGV. The ends were cut back, 2 bases at V and 1 base at J, with 8 bases in the middle. The CDR3 sequence is 14 residues long. In DNA form, the CDR3 reads TGTGCCAGCAGCTTATATAACCAGAACACTGAAGCTTTCTTT. It translates to CASSLYNQNTEAFF.

V and J are TRBV30 and TRBJ2-2, with 7 bases lining up with TRBD2. The CDR3 is 14 amino acids. The germline V gene has CDR1 GTSNPN and CDR2 SVGIG (reference sequence). The V segment lost 2 bases and the J segment 2 bases; nucleotides outside the gene matches: 2. CDR3 residues: CAWSWDYNTGELFF. CDR3 nucleotides: TGTGCCTGGAGTTGGGACTACAACACCGGGGAGCTGTTTTTT.

The chain recombines TRBV12-5 with TRBJ2-3; the match to TRBD2 covers 9 bases. CDR3 length: 17 amino acids. V trimming: 0 bases; J trimming: 2 bases; junction bases outside the gene matches: 6. Germline V gives CDR1 LGHNT, CDR2 FRNRAP. CDR3 protein: CASGLVLGGGATDTQYF. Written as DNA, the CDR3 is TGTGCTAGTGGTTTGGTATTGGGCGGGGGGGCCACAGATACGCAGTATTTT.

This clone was counted once. The rearrangement uses TRBV6-5 and TRBJ2-5; D possibly corresponds to TRBD1 (6 bases). This CDR3 has 13 amino acids. The V and J ends lost 7 bases and 0 bases respectively, with 9 bases between them. Germline values: CDR1 MNHEY, CDR2 SVGAGI. The CDR3 DNA sequence: TGTGCCAGCATGTACAGGGACCAAGAGACCCAGTACTTC. This translates into CASMYRDQETQYF.

The genes are TRBV7-8 and TRBJ1-3; 8 nucleotides match TRBD1. The CDR3 extends over 15 amino acids. Germline values: CDR1 SGHVS, CDR2 FQNEAQ. V dropped 3 bases and J dropped 3; count of bases not matched to a gene: 4. This CDR3 reads CASSFGTGSGNTIYF. The CDR3 region has the DNA TGTGCCAGCAGCTTTGGGACAGGTAGTGGAAACACCATATATTTT.

The chain uses TRBV5-1 and TRBJ1-4; D may be TRBD1 (5 bases). This CDR3 is 14 amino acids long. Germline assignment: CDR1 SGHRS and CDR2 YFSETQ. Trimming cost V 1 base and J 7 bases, with 11 bases left between them. As DNA, the CDR3 is TGCGCCAGCAGCTTGATAGGGGATACTGAAAAACTGTTTTTT. It specifies CASSLIGDTEKLFF.

This chain joins TRBV7-3 and TRBJ2-5; D might be TRBD2 (5 bases). The CDR3 consists of 13 residues. V gave up 5 bases and J gave up 6 bases, with 13 bases separating them. The germline CDR1 and CDR2 sequences are SGHTA and FQGTGA. CDR3 nucleotide sequence: TGTGCCAGCAGCCCCGTCGGAGGTCAGACCCAGTACTTC. This encodes CASSPVGGQTQYF.

This chain uses TRBV5-1 with TRBJ1-4; tentative D call: TRBD1 (5 bases). CDR1 SGHRS and CDR2 YFSETQ come from the germline V gene. V was clipped by 4 bases and J by 8 bases, with 21 bases between them. This CDR3 spans 16 amino acids. The CDR3 nucleotides are TGCGCCAGCAGCCCGGGGACGAAACTACGGGAGGAAAAACTGTTTTTT. Translated, it gives CASSPGTKLREEKLFF.

This clone showed up just a few times. The gene calls are TRBV6-6 and TRBJ2-7; the D is unclear. The V and J ends lost 7 bases and 4 bases respectively, with 8 bases between them. Germline V gene sequence: CDR1 MNHNY, CDR2 SVGAGI (reference sequence). This CDR3 comprises 11 residues. CDR3 protein: CASTALYEQYF. The CDR3 nucleotides are TGTGCCAGCACCGCCCTATACGAGCAGTACTTC.

The V and J genes are TRBV2 and TRBJ1-6; the D is unclear. CDR3 length: 16 amino acids. CDR1 SNHLY and CDR2 FYNNEI come from the germline V gene. Trimming shortened V by 3 bases and J by 9 bases, and 18 bases separated the two germline ends. CDR3 loop: CASSESPGVIGSPLHF. CDR3 bases: TGTGCCAGCAGTGAGAGCCCCGGGGTCATAGGTTCACCCCTCCACTTT.

The chain couples TRBV7-9 to TRBJ2-5; unclear D gene. CDR3 length: 15 residues. V shed 7 bases and J shed 3 bases, with 18 bases lying between them. Germline V gives CDR1 SEHNR, CDR2 FQNEAQ (reference sequence). The CDR3 loop is CASTPSFAREETQYF. CDR3 DNA: TGTGCCAGCACCCCTTCCTTCGCACGCGAAGAGACCCAGTACTTC.

V is TRBV5-6 and J is TRBJ2-3; tentatively, D is TRBD1 (5 bases). The germline V gene has CDR1 SGHDT and CDR2 YYEEEE. The CDR3 is made up of 14 amino acids. Trimming stripped 1 base from V and 3 bases from J, with 9 bases between. The DNA for the CDR3 is TGTGCCAGCAGCTTGACAGGAGATACAGATACGCAGTATTTT. It is translated as CASSLTGDTDTQYF.

This clone has just one count. The chain joins TRBV13 to TRBJ2-2, with 8 bases lining up with TRBD2. Germline V lookup: CDR1 PRHDT, CDR2 FYEKMQ (reference sequence). The ends lost 5 bases at V and 3 bases at J; junction bases unmatched: 8. CDR3 length: 16 amino acids. CDR3 DNA: TGTGCCAGCAGCCCTGAAGCGGGAGACTACACCGGGGAGCTGTTTTTT. Its protein is CASSPEAGDYTGELFF.

The chain carries TRBV5-1 and TRBJ2-1, with TRBD2 matching over 8 bases. V trimming: 4 bases; J trimming: 2 bases; junction bases outside the gene matches: 5. The CDR3 spans 15 residues. CDR1 SGHRS and CDR2 YFSETQ come from the germline V gene. CDR3 nucleotide sequence: TGCGCCAGCAGCATGAGCGGGGGAGCCTACAATGAGCAGTTCTTC. This codes for CASSMSGGAYNEQFF.

This chain uses TRBV6-5 with TRBJ2-7, with 7 bases identical to TRBD1. The length of the CDR3 is 13 residues. CDR1 and CDR2 (germline): MNHEY, SVGAGI. Trimming cost V 6 bases and J 5 bases; bases outside gene matches: 7. CDR3 nucleotides: TGTGCCAGCAGCCTGACAGGGAGCGACGAGCAGTACTTC. Protein: CASSLTGSDEQYF.

V gene TRBV6-4 combines with J gene TRBJ2-3; possible D gene TRBD1, 5 bases. Per germline, CDR1 MRHNA and CDR2 SNTAGT. Trimming stripped 0 bases from V and 4 bases from J, with 14 bases between. This CDR3 region has 16 residues. CDR3 sequence: CASSDSGTMGPDTQYF. CDR3 nucleotide sequence: TGTGCCAGCAGTGACTCGGGCACCATGGGGCCAGATACGCAGTATTTT.

The chain links TRBV6-5 to TRBJ2-5; D may be TRBD2 (5 bases). Germline V gene sequence: CDR1 MNHEY, CDR2 SVGAGI. The V end was cut by 4 bases, the J end by 5 bases, with 11 bases between. The CDR3 loop spans 13 amino acids. Here the CDR3 reads CASSFTSHETQYF. As DNA, the CDR3 is TGTGCCAGCAGTTTTACTAGTCACGAGACCCAGTACTTC.

The rearrangement joins TRBV6-4 to TRBJ2-7, with TRBD2 matching over 9 bases. Looked up from germline, CDR1 is MRHNA and CDR2 is SNTAGT. V lost 6 bases to trimming and J lost 4 bases; unmatched junction nucleotides: 10. The CDR3 sequence is 15 residues long. The CDR3 DNA reads as TGTGCCAGCAGCGCCTCGGCGGGAGGGGGATACGAGCAGTACTTC. As protein: CASSASAGGGYEQYF.

The genes are TRBV7-2 and TRBJ2-1; TRBD2 aligns across 16 bases. V shed 5 bases, J shed 9 bases, and the junction held 10 bases outside the gene matches. Germline V gene sequence: CDR1 SGHTA, CDR2 FQGNSA. The CDR3 has 17 residues. The CDR3 here is CASSPRGLAGGMGEQFF. The CDR3 coding sequence is TGTGCCAGCAGCCCAAGGGGACTAGCGGGGGGGATGGGTGAGCAGTTCTTC.

In this sample, this clone turned up a few times. The chain employs TRBV30 and TRBJ1-1; unclear D gene. The CDR3 totals 14 residues. From germline, CDR1 is GTSNPN and CDR2 SVGIG (reference sequence). The CDR3 DNA reads as TGTGCTTCGAATGTTGGGCAGCCCCACACTGAAGCTTTCTTT. Its translation: CASNVGQPHTEAFF.

V usage is TRBV14 and J usage is TRBJ2-5; 8 nucleotides match TRBD1. The CDR3 consists of 14 residues. With 5 bases clipped from V and 4 bases from J, the junction kept 6 bases outside the gene matches. Germline V gene lookup returns CDR1 SGHDN and CDR2 FVKESK. CDR3 sequence: CASSFGQGRETQYF. DNA for the CDR3: TGTGCCAGCAGCTTTGGACAGGGTCGAGAGACCCAGTACTTC.

The rearrangement links TRBV7-9 to TRBJ2-2; D gene ambiguous. Looked up from germline, CDR1 is SEHNR and CDR2 is FQNEAQ (reference sequence). The CDR3 runs to 13 residues. V was pared by 2 bases and J by 5 bases, with 6 bases between. The CDR3 here is CASSLIRTGELFF. CDR3 bases: TGTGCCAGCAGCTTAATCCGTACCGGGGAGCTGTTTTTT.